The following is a T cell receptor (beta chain) sequence with its context. Its antigen is not identified. This record belongs to a study of STAT3 mutations in large granular lymphocyte leukemia. Study observations and caveats: In several patients, dominant TCR clone burden exceeded STAT3 mutant burden, suggesting STAT3 mutation arose secondarily. Every T-cell large granular lymphocyte leukemia patient had at least one immunodominant TCR beta clonotype. A small but highly pathogenic clone may have been missed.

Each sample's TCRbeta library yielded on average around 42,000 productive templates. Sequencing was performed with immunoSEQ multiplex PCR; in TCRdb, only in-frame clones are kept and a portion is missing. Found here are 12,000 or so clones, 65% to 90% of them singletons; the top ten hold 86%. V was cut by 1 base and J by 12 bases, with 16 bases left in between. Per germline, CDR1 SGHTA and CDR2 FQGNSA. This CDR3 has 13 residues. The material sequenced was peripheral blood mononuclear cells. This sequence joins TRBV7-2 and TRBJ2-7, with D possibly TRBD2 on 6 matching bases. The clonotype comes from a man at least 80 years old with T-cell large granular lymphocyte leukemia. Some clones in this sample may be carry-over from other donors' samples. The CDR3 spells CASSLGVMAGLYF. CDR3 bases: TGTGCCAGCAGCTTAGGCGTGATGGCGGGGCTGTACTTC.